These 17 T cell receptor beta chains came from one sample sequenced in a study of T cells in Graves' hyperthyroidism and ophthalmopathy. Amplified regions were TCR beta CDR3 sequences from RNA transcripts. A first-round RT-PCR of the TCR CDR3 used the HTBI primer set. TCRdb used MiXCR to reprocess the multiplex PCR reads, holding one entry per CDR3 protein. The data show roughly 740,000 distinct CDR3 sequences, 16% seen once. Sequenced material: blood. The receptors shown here come from a man younger than 30 with Graves' hyperthyroidism.

A note on this clonotype: A read error likely explains this, since a far larger clone differs by one base. The rearrangement links TRBV12-3 or TRBV12-4 to TRBJ1-1, with 8 bases that match TRBD1. The V segment lost 5 bases and the J segment 3 bases; nucleotides outside the gene matches: 5. The CDR3 is made up of 14 amino acids. CDR3 in DNA: TGTGCCAGCAGTCACGGACAGGGAGACACTGAAGCTTTCTTT. This sequence encodes CASSHGQGDTEAFF.

The chain uses TRBV20-1 and TRBJ2-7; TRBD1 aligns across 7 bases. CDR3 length: 13 amino acids. With 3 bases clipped from V and 2 bases from J, the junction kept 4 bases outside the gene matches. CDR1 is DFQATT and CDR2 is SNEGSKA in the germline V gene (reference sequence). CDR3 sequence reads: CSARGDSAYEQYF. The CDR3 DNA reads as TGCAGTGCTAGGGGGGACAGCGCCTACGAGCAGTACTTC.

The chain recombines TRBV6-1 with TRBJ1-5; D is unresolved. This CDR3 spans 12 amino acids. Germline V gene lookup returns CDR1 MNHNS and CDR2 SASEGT. V lost 10 bases to trimming and J lost 5 bases, with 12 bases between them. DNA of the CDR3: TGTGCCACCCAACCTATCGATCAGCCCCAGCATTTT. Protein product: CATQPIDQPQHF.

CDR3 coding DNA: TGTGCCAGCAGTAACTTCTTGAACACTGAAGCTTTCTTT. It is translated as CASSNFLNTEAFF. The gene calls are TRBV7-2 and TRBJ1-1; D ambiguous. This CDR3 region has 13 residues. The germline V gene encodes CDR1 SGHTA and CDR2 FQGNSA. V lost 6 bases, J lost 0 bases, and 8 bases lay in between.

This rearrangement joins TRBV28 to TRBJ2-5; D is unresolved. Germline values: CDR1 MDHEN, CDR2 SYDVKM. This CDR3 is 12 amino acids long. The V end lost 3 bases, the J end lost 6 bases, and 8 bases lay between the germline ends. The CDR3 DNA follows: TGTGCCAGCAGTTTTATGGGGAAGACCCAGTACTTC. Protein product: CASSFMGKTQYF.

The V and J genes are TRBV5-1 and TRBJ2-1; 11 positions agree with TRBD2. Losses at the gene ends were 3 bases for V and 7 bases for J; bases not matched to a gene: 6. Per germline, CDR1 SGHRS and CDR2 YFSETQ. The CDR3 runs 15 residues. CDR3 nucleotides: TGCGCCAGCAGCTCGACTAGCGGGATAATGAATGAGCAGTTCTTC. Encoded protein: CASSSTSGIMNEQFF.

This clonotype came up a few times. The CDR3 protein is CASSLPGASSYNEQFF. The CDR3, as DNA: TGTGCCAGCAGTTTACCCGGGGCCAGCTCCTACAATGAGCAGTTCTTC. V is TRBV28 and J is TRBJ2-1; possibly TRBD1 or TRBD2 for D (5 bases each). The germline V gene has CDR1 MDHEN and CDR2 SYDVKM. Trimming shortened V by 2 bases and J by 0 bases, and 11 bases separated the two germline ends. This CDR3 is 16 amino acids long.

This clonotype was seen ten or more times. This chain connects TRBV2 to TRBJ2-7; 7 bases align to TRBD2. Looked up from germline, CDR1 is SNHLY and CDR2 is FYNNEI. This CDR3 contains 14 residues. V lost 2 bases, J lost 6 bases, and 7 bases stayed unmatched. The CDR3 DNA reads TGTGCCAGCAGTGAATGGGGGACTATCCCCGAGCAGTACTTC. This encodes CASSEWGTIPEQYF.

In its sample, this clonotype was seen a few times. V is TRBV2 and J is TRBJ2-4; D could derive from TRBD1 or TRBD2 (5 bases each). The ends were cut back, 7 bases at V and 1 base at J, with 14 bases in the middle. CDR1 is SNHLY and CDR2 is FYNNEI in the germline V gene. The CDR3 runs 15 residues. CDR3 residues: CASISGRLAKNIQYF. The CDR3 bases are TGTGCCAGCATCTCGGGACGACTGGCCAAAAACATTCAGTACTTC.

The table lists this clonotype with a few counts. The gene calls are TRBV15 and TRBJ2-1; no firm D call. V dropped 9 bases and J dropped 1 base, with 13 bases sitting between them. CDR1 is LNHNV and CDR2 is YYDKDF in the germline V gene (reference sequence). The CDR3 runs to 14 residues. The CDR3 reads CATGPARSYNEQFF. The CDR3 DNA sequence: TGTGCCACGGGCCCGGCACGGTCCTACAATGAGCAGTTCTTC.

This clonotype occurred a few times. The V call is TRBV14, the J call TRBJ1-1, with D hard to call. Germline CDR1 SGHDN, CDR2 FVKESK. V shed 1 base and J shed 6 bases, with 12 bases lying between them. CDR3 length equals 14 residues. CDR3 sequence reads: CASSQVLDAAEAFF. The CDR3 DNA is TGTGCCAGCAGCCAAGTCCTAGATGCCGCTGAAGCTTTCTTT.

J is TRBJ2-7 and V is TRBV12-5, with TRBD2 matching 7 bases. V shed 0 bases and J 6 bases; nucleotides not matched to a gene: 17. The CDR3 has 18 amino acids. From germline, CDR1 is LGHNT and CDR2 FRNRAP. CDR3 sequence: CASGLVPTGGRALAEQYF. In DNA, the CDR3 is TGTGCTAGTGGTTTGGTACCAACCGGAGGGAGGGCCTTGGCCGAGCAGTACTTC.

This clonotype has only a few counts. J is TRBJ2-5 and V is TRBV2; D is perhaps TRBD1 or TRBD2 (7 bases each). The germline gives CDR1 SNHLY, CDR2 FYNNEI. This CDR3 is built from 13 residues. V dropped 7 bases and J dropped 2 bases, with 11 bases sitting between them. The CDR3 DNA reads TGTGCCAGCAAGCGGGACAGTCAAGAGACCCAGTACTTC. It yields the protein CASKRDSQETQYF.

This clonotype has more than one count but fewer than ten. This chain uses TRBV29-1 with TRBJ2-2; a weak D match, TRBD2 (5 bases). The CDR3 has 14 amino acids. Germline CDR1 SQVTM, CDR2 ANQGSEA. V lost 5 bases to trimming and J lost 4 bases, with 14 bases between them. The CDR3 region is CSVRTPRGTGELFF. In DNA, the CDR3 is TGCAGCGTTAGGACCCCCCGGGGCACCGGGGAGCTGTTTTTT.

This clonotype has a count of ten or more. The V call is TRBV28, the J call TRBJ1-6, with a weak D call TRBD1 (5 bases). The V gene's germline CDR1 is MDHEN and CDR2 SYDVKM. Trimming shortened V by 3 bases and J by 5 bases, and 8 bases separated the two germline ends. This CDR3 is built from 14 residues. The CDR3 nucleotides read TGTGCCAGCAGTTTGGGCAGGGATAATTCACCCCTCCACTTT. Residues: CASSLGRDNSPLHF.

This clonotype has at least ten counts. This rearrangement joins TRBV7-2 to TRBJ2-3; no clear D. The CDR3 loop spans 15 amino acids. V lost 2 bases and J 5 bases, leaving 14 bases between the germline ends. Germline V gives CDR1 SGHTA, CDR2 FQGNSA. The CDR3 sequence is CASSLLLGSGDTQYF. CDR3 DNA sequence: TGTGCCAGCAGCTTACTCCTGGGTTCGGGAGATACGCAGTATTTT.

This chain uses TRBV6-2 or TRBV6-3 with TRBJ1-2; a possible D gene is TRBD1 (6 bases). Germline V CDR1 and CDR2: MNHEY, SVGEGT. V dropped 6 bases and J dropped 8 bases, with 22 bases sitting between them. The CDR3 is 15 residues long. The CDR3 here is CASSRLQGFGWGYTF. CDR3 coding DNA: TGTGCCAGCAGCCGCCTACAGGGCTTCGGCTGGGGCTACACCTTC.